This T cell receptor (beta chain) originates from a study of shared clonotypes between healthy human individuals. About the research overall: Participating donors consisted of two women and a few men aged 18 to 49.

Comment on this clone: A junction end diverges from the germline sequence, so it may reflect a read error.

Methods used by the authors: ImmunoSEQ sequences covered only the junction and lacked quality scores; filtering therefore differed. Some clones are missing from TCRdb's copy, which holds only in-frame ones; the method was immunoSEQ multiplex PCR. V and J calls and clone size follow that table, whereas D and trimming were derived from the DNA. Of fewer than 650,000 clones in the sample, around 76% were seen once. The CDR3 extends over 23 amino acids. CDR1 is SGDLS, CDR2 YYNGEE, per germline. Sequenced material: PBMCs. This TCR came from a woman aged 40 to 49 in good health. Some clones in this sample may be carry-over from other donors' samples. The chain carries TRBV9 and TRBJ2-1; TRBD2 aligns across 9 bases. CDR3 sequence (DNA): TGTGCCAGCAGCGTAGACGTTGTGCGGGCTAGCGGGGTATATAGTAGCTCCTACAATGGGCAGTTCTTC. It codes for CASSVDVVRASGVYSSSYNGQFF.